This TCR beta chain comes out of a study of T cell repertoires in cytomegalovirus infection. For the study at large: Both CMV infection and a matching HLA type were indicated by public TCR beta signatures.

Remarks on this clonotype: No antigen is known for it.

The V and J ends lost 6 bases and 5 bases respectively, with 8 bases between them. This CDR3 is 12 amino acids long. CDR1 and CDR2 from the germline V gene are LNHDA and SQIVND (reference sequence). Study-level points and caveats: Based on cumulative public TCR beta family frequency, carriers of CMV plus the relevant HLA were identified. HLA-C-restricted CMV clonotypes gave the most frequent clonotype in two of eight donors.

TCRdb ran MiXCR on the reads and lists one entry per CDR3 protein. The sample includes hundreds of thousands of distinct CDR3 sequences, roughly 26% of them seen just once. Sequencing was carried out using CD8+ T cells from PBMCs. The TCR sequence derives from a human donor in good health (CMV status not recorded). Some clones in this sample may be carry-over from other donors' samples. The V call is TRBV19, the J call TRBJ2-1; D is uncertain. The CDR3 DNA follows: TGTGCCAGTAGCGAGGAGCACAATGAGCAGTTCTTC. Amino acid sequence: CASSEEHNEQFF.